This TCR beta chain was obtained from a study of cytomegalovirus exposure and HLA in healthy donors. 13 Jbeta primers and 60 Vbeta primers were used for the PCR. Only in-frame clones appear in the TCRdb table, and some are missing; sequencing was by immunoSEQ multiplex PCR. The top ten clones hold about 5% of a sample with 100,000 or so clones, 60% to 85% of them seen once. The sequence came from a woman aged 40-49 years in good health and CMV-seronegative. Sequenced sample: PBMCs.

The DNA for the CDR3 is TGCGCCAGCAGTCCCGGGTCTTCGAACACCGGGGAGCTGTTTTTT. This gives the protein CASSPGSSNTGELFF. This chain links TRBV4-1 with TRBJ2-2; no reliable D call. Germline assignment: CDR1 MGHRA and CDR2 YSYEKL. The V and J ends lost 6 bases and 0 bases respectively, with 11 bases between them. The CDR3 is 15 amino acids.